This TCR beta chain was obtained from a study of Graves' ophthalmopathy and Graves' hyperthyroidism (dated by TCRdb to the late 2010s). Regarding the complete study: Peripheral blood was collected at initial diagnosis, prior to any treatment. For independent validation, a separate cohort was made up of 18 hyperthyroidism patients plus 17 patients who later progressed from hyperthyroidism to ophthalmopathy. In five or six hyperthyroidism patients, the T-cell repertoires found in thyroid tissue were compared with those found in blood. In total, 135 blood samples were TCR-sequenced: approximately 40 ophthalmopathy, some 80 hyperthyroidism and around 17 hyperthyroidism-to-ophthalmopathy patients. To tell Graves' ophthalmopathy apart from Graves' hyperthyroidism, and to predict which patients would progress to ophthalmopathy, the study relied on TCR beta repertoire signatures. Once sampling was done, hyperthyroidism patients were given methimazole at a starting dose of 30 mg daily, while ophthalmopathy patients were given high-dose intravenous methylprednisolone. To explore V-J signatures distinguishing ophthalmopathy from hyperthyroidism, a discovery set of 100 or so patients (fewer than 45 ophthalmopathy, 57 stable hyperthyroidism) was enrolled. The investigation overall reported the following: In validation, the model predicted ophthalmopathy progression with less than 71% sensitivity and approximately 75% specificity; fewer than 15 predicted patients were CT-confirmed with GO in a median of approximately 6.2 months. In cross-validation, the 13-signature model distinguished ophthalmopathy from stable hyperthyroidism with 85% to 90% sensitivity and nearly 82% specificity, and in the test set the corresponding values were roughly 80% and 76%. Sample size was not predetermined statistically, and investigators were not blinded to group allocation. Most expanded thyroid clonotypes with a frequency above 0.001 also appeared in blood, which suggests that blood repertoires may reflect the immune response in the thyroid.

TCR beta CDR3 regions were amplified from RNA transcripts for repertoire sequencing. A first-round RT-PCR used HTBI primers with the Qiagen OneStep RT-PCR kit, followed by a second-round multiplex PCR, size selection and purification. The libraries underwent paired-end sequencing with 100 bp reads on an Illumina HiSeq2000. The authors' pipeline ran thus. Reads were processed with SOAPnuke, discarding reads with adapters, uncalled bases, mean Phred below 15, or no exact constant-primer or identifier match. COPE v1.2.5 was used to merge high-quality paired reads. Unique nucleotide sequences were defined as clonotypes and aligned to IMGT TRB V, D and J references using MiTCR v1.1. Analysis was restricted to V-J combinations with a frequency above 0.0001, which covered about 99% of repertoires. A TCR clonal expansion and chaos score per V-J combination was defined as the ratio of F50 clonal expansion to chaos observed in the TCRdist matrix. Welch's t-statistics and random forest were used to narrow the features down to over ten V-J combinations, which were then fed into a naive Bayes classifier. The similarity between thyroid and blood repertoires was quantified using the Morisita-Horn index. Clones were called with MiXCR by TCRdb after fastp trimmed the public reads at Q25, and only in-frame beta chains were retained. All rows with the same CDR3 protein become a single entry with the most common DNA and genes. In this record, the V and J calls reflect TCRdb's handling and not the investigators' own analysis. The sample records 300,000 to 400,000 distinct CDR3 sequences, about 18% of which are singletons. The ten largest clones represent 2% to 3% of the sample.

Hyperthyroidism was defined as stable when no progression to ophthalmopathy occurred within 18 months of follow-up. The hyperthyroidism patients were 18 to 65 years old and newly diagnosed, with a disease duration of less than 2 months. Patients with other autoimmune diseases, uncontrolled infections, pregnancy or lactation were excluded. Diagnosis was based on clinical symptoms, serum thyroxine, TRAb, thyroid ultrasound and orbital computed tomography. Ficoll-Paque density gradient centrifugation was used to isolate PBMCs from approximately 11 ml of fresh peripheral blood. Total RNA was extracted using Trizol reagent, and RNA quality was checked on an Agilent 2100 Bioanalyzer. This clonotype was counted at least ten times. It lacks a known antigen. One base away there is no much larger clone; base qualities are not given. Sequenced input: peripheral blood. The TCR was taken from an adult woman with stable Graves' hyperthyroidism.

At the DNA level, the sequence is TGTGCCAGCAGTTTAGCGATTCAGGGCGGCTATGGCTACACCTTC. This gives the protein CASSLAIQGGYGYTF. The chain employs TRBV28 and TRBJ1-2, and possibly TRBD1, on 5 matching bases. V and J are truncated by 2 bases and 4 bases respectively, leaving an intervening sequence of 14 bases. From its cysteine to its phenylalanine, the CDR3 spans 15 amino acids. Kept here is only the CDR3 DNA, which spans 45 bases and is read in frame from base 1. The CDR1 and CDR2 encoded by the germline V gene are MDHEN and SYDVKM.